A selection of T cell receptor beta chains follows, all from one sample in a study of cytomegalovirus exposure and HLA in healthy donors. Using immunoSEQ multiplex PCR, the repertoire was profiled, and TCRdb retains in-frame clones only, with some absent. The sample lists 95,000 to 150,000 clones; roughly 88% were seen once. The sample taken for sequencing was PBMCs. The origin of the receptors is a woman between 18 and 30 years old in good health and CMV-seropositive. CDR3s include the opening cysteine and the closing phenylalanine or tryptophan.

J	V	CDR3
TRBJ1-2	TRBV4-1	CASSPTPRGQNYGYTF
TRBJ1-2	TRBV27	CASSPTTGSYGYTF
TRBJ1-2	TRBV30	CAWSRTGNYGYTF
TRBJ1-5	TRBV19	CASSPPSGTGNQPQHF
TRBJ2-2	TRBV9	CASSPEAQHMGELFF
TRBJ1-6	TRBV6-5	CASSYGGQRHSPLHF
TRBJ1-4	TRBV5-1	CASSPRGLDEKLFF
TRBJ1-4	TRBV4-1	CASSHGTGGNEKLFF
TRBJ1-1	TRBV6-6	CASREPQGEGTEAFF
TRBJ1-4	TRBV5-1	CASSLGGPIEKLFF
TRBJ2-7	TRBV7-8	CASSPYRNYEQYF
TRBJ1-1	TRBV6-6	CASSYSGGGTEAFF
TRBJ2-5	TRBV30	CAWSRGYETQYF
TRBJ2-6	TRBV11-3	CASSLTGESPSGANVLTF
TRBJ2-3	TRBV7-2	CASSLGQGAVDTQYF
TRBJ1-1	TRBV11-3	CASTQAISTGTEAFF
TRBJ2-7	TRBV5-1	CASSLEAGSSYEQYF
TRBJ1-4	TRBV5-1	CASSGGTGRNEKLFF
TRBJ1-4	TRBV18	CASSLSLNEKLFF
TRBJ2-6	TRBV30	CAWSRGWSGANVLTF
TRBJ2-1	TRBV2	CASSGHSSSYNEQFF
TRBJ1-2	TRBV18	CASSSESGYGYTF
TRBJ1-2	TRBV7-2	CASSLGIGGQGGYTF
TRBJ1-5	TRBV19	CASRLAGGGSGNQPQHF
TRBJ2-7	TRBV2	CASRDYVHEQYF
TRBJ1-1	TRBV25-1	CASSPAGTGYNTEAFF
TRBJ2-7	TRBV20-1	CSARGFEQYF
TRBJ2-2	TRBV7-9	CASSFSGTGELFF
TRBJ1-5	TRBV5-6	CASGHGGRGVKINQPQHF
TRBJ2-1	TRBV7-2	CASRKVADEQFF
TRBJ2-2	TRBV15	CATSRDGRGGRNTGELFF
TRBJ2-7	TRBV2	CASSELAGVYF
TRBJ2-7	TRBV11-1	CASSQGQIFSYEQYF
TRBJ1-2	TRBV13	CASSLGQGADGYTF
TRBJ1-4	TRBV6-5	CASSYGSATNEKLFF
TRBJ2-2	TRBV5-1	CASSITGELFF